The 27 T cell receptor beta chains given below trace back to one sample, sequenced in a study of blood T cell repertoires in COVID-19. Clones were sequenced by immunoSEQ multiplex PCR, and TCRdb holds only the in-frame ones, with some missing. Of approximately 170,000 clones in the sample, less than 85% are singletons; the top ten hold less than 15%. The sample was PBMCs or T cells enriched from blood (not recorded which). These receptors came from a man aged 45 to 65 who had recovered from COVID-19.

The J gene is TRBJ2-1, the V gene TRBV3-1 (or the pseudogene TRBV3-2); no definite D call. The CDR3 length is 13 residues. Between the trimmed V and J ends, which lost 0 bases and 6 bases, there was a span of 6 bases. Per germline, CDR1 LGHDT and CDR2 YNNKEL (reference sequence). The CDR3 sequence is CASSQDGSNEQFF. In nucleotides, the CDR3 is TGTGCCAGCAGCCAAGATGGCAGCAATGAGCAGTTCTTC.

The rearrangement joins TRBV11-2 to TRBJ2-2; 15 bases align to TRBD2. Germline V gene lookup returns CDR1 SGHAT and CDR2 FQNNGV. Trimming cost V 3 bases and J 2 bases; bases outside gene matches: 7. This CDR3 region has 19 residues. This CDR3 reads CASSFAGTSGGYNTGELFF. In DNA form, the CDR3 reads TGTGCCAGCAGCTTCGCCGGGACTAGCGGGGGGTATAACACCGGGGAGCTGTTTTTT. Using reference TRBV11-2 and TRBJ2-2 for the parts outside the CDR3, the full variable domain is EAGVAQSPRYKIIEKRQSVAFWCNPISGHATLYWYQQILGQGPKLLIQFQNNGVVDDSQLPKDRFSAERLKGVDSTLKIQPAKLEDSAVYLCASSFAGTSGGYNTGELFFGEGSRLTVL.

This chain joins TRBV7-9 and TRBJ1-6, with 9 bases matching TRBD1. Germline V lookup: CDR1 SEHNR, CDR2 FQNEAQ (reference sequence). V lost 6 bases, J lost 0 bases, and 6 bases stayed unmatched. The CDR3 is made up of 17 amino acids. This CDR3 is CASRPGTGSSYNSPLHF. In nucleotides, the CDR3 is TGTGCCAGCAGGCCCGGGACAGGGAGCTCCTATAATTCACCCCTCCACTTT.

The rearrangement uses TRBV18 and TRBJ2-7, with D tentatively TRBD2 (6 bases). This CDR3 region has 15 residues. Trimming stripped 1 base from V and 3 bases from J, with 13 bases between. Germline loops: CDR1 KGHSH, CDR2 LQKENI. The CDR3 DNA follows: TGTGCCAGCTCACCACAGGGATGGGGGGACTACGAGCAGTACTTC. Amino acids: CASSPQGWGDYEQYF.

The chain employs TRBV20-1 and TRBJ2-7; no definite D call. CDR1 and CDR2 (germline): DFQATT, SNEGSKA (reference sequence). V was cut by 6 bases and J by 4 bases, with 10 bases left in between. This CDR3 is built from 11 residues. The chain's CDR3 is CSAFQVYEQYF. In DNA form, the CDR3 reads TGCAGTGCCTTCCAGGTTTACGAGCAGTACTTC.

The CDR3 DNA sequence: TGCGCCAGCAGCTTGGCCGAATCGGGACAACTCCACTTT. This codes for CASSLAESGQLHF. The gene calls are TRBV5-1 and TRBJ1-6; weak D call: TRBD1 (6 bases). The germline CDR1 and CDR2 sequences are SGHRS and YFSETQ. Trimming took 0 bases from V and 16 from J, leaving 14 bases between them. The CDR3 is made up of 13 amino acids.

The V call is TRBV19, the J call TRBJ2-7, with 9 bases identical to TRBD1. The germline gives CDR1 LNHDA, CDR2 SQIVND (reference sequence). Trimming removed 5 bases from V and 5 bases from J; junction bases left unmatched: 10. This CDR3 spans 15 amino acids. The CDR3 protein is CASSYTGTGFNEQYF. As DNA, the CDR3 is TGTGCCAGTAGTTATACCGGGACAGGGTTTAACGAGCAGTACTTC.

The chain links TRBV19 to TRBJ2-2; 8 bases match TRBD1. V lost 10 bases and J lost 7; bases outside the gene matches: 5. Germline V CDR1 and CDR2: LNHDA, SQIVND (reference sequence). There are 12 residues in the CDR3. The CDR3 sequence: CATRTGIGELFF. The CDR3 nucleotides are TGTGCCACCCGGACAGGGATCGGGGAGCTGTTTTTT.

The genes are TRBV29-1 and TRBJ1-2; a possible D gene is TRBD1 (5 bases). CDR3 length: 11 residues. V was cut by 7 bases and J by 6 bases, with 12 bases left in between. Germline V gene lookup returns CDR1 SQVTM and CDR2 ANQGSEA. CDR3 loop: CSASGSDGYTF. In nucleotides, the CDR3 is TGCAGCGCTTCAGGGTCGGATGGCTACACCTTC.

The chain recombines TRBV7-2 with TRBJ1-2; TRBD1 matches 9 bases. CDR1 is SGHTA, CDR2 FQGNSA, per germline. V lost 4 bases to trimming and J lost 7 bases; unmatched junction nucleotides: 13. The CDR3 loop spans 16 amino acids. The CDR3 spells CASSSRQGVKSSGYTF. The DNA of the CDR3 is TGTGCCAGCAGCTCTAGACAGGGGGTAAAGAGTTCTGGCTACACCTTC.

The V gene is TRBV24-1, the J gene TRBJ2-2; 7 nucleotides agree with TRBD2. The CDR3 length is 12 residues. Germline CDR1 reads KGHDR; CDR2 reads SFDVKD. The ends lost 11 bases at V and 5 bases at J; junction bases unmatched: 4. For the CDR3, the DNA is TGTGCCATCCTCGGGGGGACCGGGGAGCTGTTTTTT. Translated, it gives CAILGGTGELFF.

The chain is built from TRBV9 and TRBJ1-6, with 8 bases matching TRBD1. Germline lookup yields CDR1 SGDLS and CDR2 YYNGEE. The CDR3 contains 16 residues. V lost 3 bases, J lost 5 bases, and 7 bases stayed unmatched. The CDR3 nucleotides are TGTGCCAGCAGCGACAAACAGGGGGGAAATAATTCACCCCTCCACTTT. Protein product: CASSDKQGGNNSPLHF.

This chain joins TRBV27 and TRBJ1-5, with D unclear. V lost 3 bases and J lost 3, with 12 bases in between. The CDR3 totals 15 residues. Germline V gene sequence: CDR1 MNHEY, CDR2 SMNVEV (reference sequence). DNA for the CDR3: TGTGCCAGCAGTTTGCGGAGAAATAACAATCAGCCCCAGCATTTT. Translated: CASSLRRNNNQPQHF.

V and J are TRBV28 and TRBJ1-2, with TRBD1 identical over 8 bases. This CDR3 is 15 amino acids long. J was trimmed by 1 base and V by 6 bases; bases with no gene match: 7. Looked up from germline, CDR1 is MDHEN and CDR2 is SYDVKM. DNA for the CDR3: TGTGCCAGCAGAACTGGACAGGGCCATAACTATGGCTACACCTTC. It specifies CASRTGQGHNYGYTF.

This chain joins TRBV19 and TRBJ2-5, with 7 positions matching TRBD1. The CDR3 loop spans 16 amino acids. Germline CDR1 reads LNHDA; CDR2 reads SQIVND (reference sequence). After removal of 1 base from V and 0 bases from J, the junction contained 5 bases not matched to a gene. CDR3 DNA: TGTGCCAGTAGTATAGGGGGACAGATTAACCAAGAGACCCAGTACTTC. This sequence encodes CASSIGGQINQETQYF.

The chain is built from TRBV2 and TRBJ2-7; possibly TRBD1 for D (6 bases). This CDR3 is 15 amino acids long. The germline CDR1 and CDR2 sequences are SNHLY and FYNNEI. V dropped 9 bases and J dropped 0 bases, with 18 bases sitting between them. The DNA for the CDR3 is TGTGCCAGTCAAAAGGGGGACGGAAACTCCTACGAGCAGTACTTC. As protein: CASQKGDGNSYEQYF.

V and J are TRBV11-2 and TRBJ1-6; D is perhaps TRBD1 (5 bases). Between the trimmed V and J ends, which lost 2 bases and 3 bases, there was a span of 8 bases. The CDR3 consists of 15 residues. CDR1 SGHAT and CDR2 FQNNGV come from the germline V gene. Written as DNA, the CDR3 is TGTGCCAGCAGCTTACGGGGGAACTATAATTCACCCCTCCACTTT. It encodes CASSLRGNYNSPLHF.

The V gene is TRBV2, the J gene TRBJ1-4; possible D gene TRBD1, 5 bases. CDR3 size: 13 residues. Trimming stripped 7 bases from V and 6 bases from J, with 12 bases between. The V gene's germline CDR1 is SNHLY and CDR2 FYNNEI. In DNA, the CDR3 is TGTGCCAGCAAAGGACAACGACATGAAAAACTGTTTTTT. This encodes CASKGQRHEKLFF.

The V call is TRBV30, the J call TRBJ1-2, with 8 positions matching TRBD1. The length of the CDR3 is 13 residues. Germline V gene sequence: CDR1 GTSNPN, CDR2 SVGIG (reference sequence). Trimming cost V 8 bases and J 2 bases; bases outside gene matches: 7. CDR3 coding DNA: TGTGCCCGAGGGACAGGACTAAACTATGGCTACACCTTC. Its translation is CARGTGLNYGYTF. Combining the CDR3 with reference TRBV30 and TRBJ1-2 gives the whole variable domain SQTIHQWPATLVQPVGSPLSLECTVEGTSNPNLYWYRQAAGRGLQLLFYSVGIGQISSEVPQNLSASRPQDRQFILSSKKLLLSDSGFYLCARGTGLNYGYTFGSGTRLTVV.

This clone showed up just once. The V gene is TRBV5-8, the J gene TRBJ1-3, with D hard to call. The CDR3 is 15 residues long. V lost 4 bases to trimming and J lost 2 bases, with 13 bases between them. The germline gives CDR1 SGHTS, CDR2 YDEGEE. CDR3 in DNA: TGTGCCAGCAGCACCGGACTCGTGGCTGGAAACACCATATATTTT. It translates to CASSTGLVAGNTIYF.

This clone was detected only once. The chain links TRBV10-2 to TRBJ1-1; D call uncertain. Trimming cost V 2 bases and J 1 base, with 14 bases left between them. The CDR3 runs to 16 residues. Germline CDR1 WSHSY, CDR2 SAAADI. CDR3 nucleotide sequence: TGCGCCAGCAGTGAGCCGGTGGGCAGCTCGAACACTGAAGCTTTCTTT. Protein sequence: CASSEPVGSSNTEAFF.

The chain carries TRBV7-6 and TRBJ1-1; the D gene is possibly TRBD1 (5 bases). With 3 bases removed from V and 8 bases from J, the gap between germline ends came to 7 bases. The CDR3 is made up of 11 amino acids. CDR1 is SGHVS, CDR2 FNYEAQ, per germline. The CDR3 loop is CASSFGGEAFF. CDR3 DNA sequence: TGTGCCAGCAGCTTCGGGGGGGAAGCTTTCTTT.

The gene calls are TRBV7-9 and TRBJ1-1; tentative D call: TRBD1 (5 bases). The CDR3 loop spans 12 amino acids. The V gene's germline CDR1 is SEHNR and CDR2 FQNEAQ (reference sequence). V lost 4 bases to trimming and J lost 6 bases, with 9 bases between them. The CDR3 region is CASSSGFPEAFF. The CDR3, as DNA: TGTGCCAGCAGCTCAGGGTTCCCTGAAGCTTTCTTT.

The chain employs TRBV10-3 and TRBJ1-4; no clear D gene. Trimming shortened V by 6 bases and J by 0 bases, and 11 bases separated the two germline ends. Germline assignment: CDR1 ENHRY and CDR2 SYGVKD. The CDR3 covers 15 residues. This chain's CDR3 is CAIRAAGTTNEKLFF. The CDR3 DNA sequence: TGTGCCATCAGGGCCGCGGGAACAACTAATGAAAAACTGTTTTTT.

J is TRBJ1-2 and V is TRBV6-5, with D hard to call. There are 14 residues in the CDR3. The V gene's germline CDR1 is MNHEY and CDR2 SVGAGI. Trimming shortened V by 5 bases and J by 8 bases, and 18 bases separated the two germline ends. The CDR3 sequence: CASSQSGAFGGYTF. The CDR3 region has the DNA TGTGCCAGCAGTCAATCCGGAGCATTTGGCGGCTACACCTTC.

A few counts support this clone. The DNA of the CDR3 is TGTGCCAGCAGCGCCACTAGCACAGATACGCAGTATTTT. Translation gives CASSATSTDTQYF. The chain has TRBV19 and TRBJ2-3; D unresolved. Deletions cut 9 bases from V and 0 bases from J, with 10 bases between. The CDR3 has 13 amino acids. Germline CDR1 is LNHDA and CDR2 is SQIVND (reference sequence).

The genes are TRBV7-2 and TRBJ1-5, with no clear D. The germline V and J ends were trimmed by 2 bases and 0 bases, with 8 bases remaining between them. CDR1 and CDR2 (germline): SGHTA, FQGNSA. The CDR3 runs 15 residues. The CDR3 DNA sequence: TGTGCCAGCAGCTTAATTGCGGGTAGCAATCAGCCCCAGCATTTT. As protein: CASSLIAGSNQPQHF.